This T cell receptor (beta chain) was captured by sequencing in a study of tumor-infiltrating lymphocytes in primary liver carcinoma. To note about this clonotype: The target antigen is unknown. A read error may produce the germline difference seen at one junction end.

The germline V gene has CDR1 SGHAT and CDR2 FQNNGV. This CDR3 region has 13 residues. Germline DNA was also extracted, and blood RNA was taken from unsorted whole blood. Total RNA amounting to 450 to 550 ng was the source from which TCR beta cDNA was made with a constant-region primer. Investigators got TCR beta libraries out of three nested multiplex PCR rounds, done with slightly modified ARM-PCR. The two initial PCR rounds, nine to eleven cycles each, used TRBV1-TRBV30 forward and C-beta reverse primers. TCRdb re-analysed the multiplex PCR reads in MiXCR, keeping a single row per CDR3 protein. The sample includes almost 200,000 distinct CDR3 sequences, about 65% of them seen just once. Findings and caveats of the study: A significantly higher top-250-clone fraction was found in tumors than in blood (p = 0.039). No comparison of CD4+ and CD8+ repertoires was made, since the samples were bulk unsorted.

The sequence was obtained from a woman between 55 and 75 years old with primary liver carcinoma and hepatitis B virus infection. V is TRBV11-2 and J is TRBJ2-7; possibly TRBD2 for D (5 bases). Sequencing was performed on peripheral blood. The CDR3 loop is CAGSSAATYKQYF. In nucleotides, the CDR3 is TGTGCCGGCAGCTCAGCGGCTACCTACAAGCAGTACTTC. The full variable domain, with the rest looked up from reference TRBV11-2 and TRBJ2-7, is EAGVAQSPRYKIIEKRQSVAFWCNPISGHATLYWYQQILGQGPKLLIQFQNNGVVDDSQLPKDRFSAERLKGVDSTLKIQPAKLEDSAVYLCAGSSAATYKQYFGPGTRLTVT.